These T cell receptor beta chains were read from a single sample in a study of CD8 T cells in Susac syndrome. One entry per CDR3 protein, called by TCRdb with MiXCR from the immunoSEQ multiplex PCR reads. This table has roughly 140,000 distinct CDR3 sequences, roughly 94% appearing once. Sequencing was carried out using CD8+ T cells from PBMCs. These receptors all stem from a human donor with multiple sclerosis. Each CDR3 is given with its conserved first and last residue. D genes are given only for firm matches. Clone size, where shown, is once, few, many, or a class for clones that have expanded.

NA	NA	TRBV5-6	TRBJ1-5	15	TGTGCCAGCAGTTCTACTGGGGATCCGAATCAGCCCCAGCATTTT	CASSSTGDPNQPQHF
NA	NA	TRBV20-1	TRBJ1-1	16	TGCAGTGCAACCGACAGACCACAACCAATAAACACTGAAGCTTTCTTT	CSATDRPQPINTEAFF
NA	NA	TRBV29-1	TRBJ1-2	10	TGCAGCGTTCGGGACTATGGCTACACCTTC	CSVRDYGYTF
NA	NA	TRBV20-1	TRBJ2-2	16	TGCAGTGCTAGAGATGTGGACTATCGAACACCCGGGGAGCTGTTTTTT	CSARDVDYRTPGELFF
NA	NA	TRBV2	TRBJ1-1	13	TGTGCCAGCAGTGAAGGGTGGAACACTGAAGCTTTCTTT	CASSEGWNTEAFF
NA	NA	TRBV7-2	TRBJ1-2	14	TGTGCCAGCAGCCCGACCGGGAGGGGATATGGCTACACCTTC	CASSPTGRGYGYTF
NA	NA	TRBV10-3	TRBJ2-3	12	TGTGCCATCAGTGAGTCTACAGATACGCAGTATTTT	CAISESTDTQYF
once	TRBD1	TRBV20-1	TRBJ1-2	15	TGCAGTGCCATGTTTCGGGACAGCGATCACTATGGCTACACCTTC	CSAMFRDSDHYGYTF
NA	NA	TRBV4-3	TRBJ2-6	14	TGCGCCAGCAGCCAGGTCTCTGGGGCCAACGTCCTGACTTTC	CASSQVSGANVLTF
NA	TRBD1	TRBV30	TRBJ2-7	12	TGTGCCTGCCGGGACAGGAGCAACGAGCAGTACTTC	CACRDRSNEQYF
once	NA	TRBV29-1	TRBJ2-7	12	TGCAGCGTTGAGCTGACAGGCTACGAGCAGTACTTC	CSVELTGYEQYF
NA	TRBD1	TRBV7-3	TRBJ1-6	15	TGTGCCAGCAGCTTAACCCCAGGGGGCGGGTCACCCCTCCACTTT	CASSLTPGGGSPLHF
NA	NA	TRBV10-3	TRBJ1-1	17	TGTGCCATCAGCGGGCCGAGAGACAGTCCGGCAAACACTGAAGCTTTCTTT	CAISGPRDSPANTEAFF
NA	NA	TRBV24-1	TRBJ2-1	14	TGTGCCACCAGTGATCCTGGGGGCTACAATGAGCAGTTCTTC	CATSDPGGYNEQFF
NA	TRBD1	TRBV23-1	TRBJ1-2	13	TGCGCCAGCAGTCAGGGACAGAGTTATGGCTACACCTTC	CASSQGQSYGYTF
NA	TRBD2	TRBV9	TRBJ2-3	17	TGTGCCAGCAGCGTAGATTTGGGACTAGCGAGAGCAGATACGCAGTATTTT	CASSVDLGLARADTQYF
NA	TRBD1	TRBV6-5	TRBJ1-6	14	TGTGCCAGCAGCTTGACAGGGGGCGGTTCACCCCTCCACTTT	CASSLTGGGSPLHF
NA	NA	TRBV23-1	TRBJ2-1	23	TGCGCCAGCAGTCAATTTGTCTGGGGTATACAGGGAAGCCCTTCCCACCGATACAATGAGCAGTTCTTC	CASSQFVWGIQGSPSHRYNEQFF
once	NA	TRBV30	TRBJ2-5	15	TGTGCCTGGAGCTCCTATACAGGGAGCAAAGAGACCCAGTACTTC	CAWSSYTGSKETQYF
once	NA	TRBV11-1	TRBJ2-1	17	TGTGCCAGCAGCTTATCGGTAGGGGGGGCAGGGGTACAAGAGCAGTTCTTC	CASSLSVGGAGVQEQFF
NA	NA	TRBV20-1	TRBJ2-7	14	TGCAGTGCTAGAGGGGTATCGAGCCCCTACGAGCAGTACTTC	CSARGVSSPYEQYF
NA	NA	TRBV5-1	TRBJ2-1	15	TGCGCCAGCAGCTTGGGCGGCTTATCCTACAATGAGCAGTTCTTC	CASSLGGLSYNEQFF
NA	NA	TRBV9	TRBJ2-5	13	TGTGCCAGCAGCGTTTCTGCACAAGAGACCCAGTACTTC	CASSVSAQETQYF
NA	NA	TRBV30	TRBJ2-1	13	TGTGCCTGGAGTGGAGGGGTTGCCGGTGAGCAGTTCTTC	CAWSGGVAGEQFF
few	TRBD2	TRBV10-3	TRBJ2-5	14	TGTGCCATTGGGACTAGCGGGGGGCAAGAGACCCAGTACTTC	CAIGTSGGQETQYF
NA	NA	TRBV25-1	TRBJ2-2	12	TGTGCCAGCAGTGAATACACCGGGGAGCTGTTTTTT	CASSEYTGELFF
NA	NA	TRBV30	TRBJ1-2	12	TGTGCCTGGACAGGAGACCCACGGGGGTACACCTTC	CAWTGDPRGYTF
NA	TRBD1	TRBV9	TRBJ2-4	15	TGTGCCAGCAGCGGACAGGACAGGGGTTTAGACATTCAGTACTTC	CASSGQDRGLDIQYF
NA	NA	TRBV2	TRBJ2-2	14	TGTGCCAGCAGTGAAGCGCAACGGGCCGGGGAGCTGTTTTTT	CASSEAQRAGELFF